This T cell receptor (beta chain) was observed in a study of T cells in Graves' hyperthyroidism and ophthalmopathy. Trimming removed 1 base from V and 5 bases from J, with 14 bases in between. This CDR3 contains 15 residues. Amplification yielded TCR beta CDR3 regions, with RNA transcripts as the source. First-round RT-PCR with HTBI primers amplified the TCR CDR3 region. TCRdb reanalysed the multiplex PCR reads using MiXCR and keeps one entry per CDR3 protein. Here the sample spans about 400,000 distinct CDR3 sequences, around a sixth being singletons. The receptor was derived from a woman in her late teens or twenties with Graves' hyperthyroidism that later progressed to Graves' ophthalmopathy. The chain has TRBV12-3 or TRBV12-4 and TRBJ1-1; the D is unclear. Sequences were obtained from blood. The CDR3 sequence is CASSLGSGPGTEAFF. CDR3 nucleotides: TGTGCCAGCAGTTTAGGTTCCGGGCCTGGAACTGAAGCTTTCTTT.